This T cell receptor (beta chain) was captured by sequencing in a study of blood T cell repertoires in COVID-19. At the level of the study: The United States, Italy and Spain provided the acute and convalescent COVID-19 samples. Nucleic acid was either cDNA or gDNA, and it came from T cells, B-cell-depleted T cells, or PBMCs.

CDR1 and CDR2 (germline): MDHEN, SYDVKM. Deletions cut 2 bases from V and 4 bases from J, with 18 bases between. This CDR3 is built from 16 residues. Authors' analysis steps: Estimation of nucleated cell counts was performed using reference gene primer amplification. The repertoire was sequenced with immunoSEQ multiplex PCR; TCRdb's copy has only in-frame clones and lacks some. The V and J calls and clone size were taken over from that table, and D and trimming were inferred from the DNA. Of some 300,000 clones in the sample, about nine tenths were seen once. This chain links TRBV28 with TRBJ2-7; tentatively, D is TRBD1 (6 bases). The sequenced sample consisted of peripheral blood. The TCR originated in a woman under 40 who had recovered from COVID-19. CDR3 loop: CASSLGKWTDMYEQYF. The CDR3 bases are TGTGCCAGCAGTTTAGGAAAGTGGACAGATATGTACGAGCAGTACTTC.